The clone carrying this T cell receptor (beta chain) has a handful of counts. The antigen is not known. The sample is drawn from a study of T cells after yellow fever vaccination. Study information: Those fractions that held only low numbers of cells were prepared using the SMART-Seq v4 Ultra Low Input RNA kit. Findings and caveats of the study: Booster samples showed a return of most primary-vaccination clones (under 98% CD4, 80% to 90% CD8).

The authors made TCR cDNA by 5'RACE template switching, adding a universal primer site and UMIs. MiXCR, run by TCRdb on the 5' RACE reads, gives a single entry per CDR3 protein. The table lists under 600,000 distinct CDR3 sequences, approximately 15% of them singletons. The origin of this receptor is a man aged 25-40 years who received the YFV17D yellow fever vaccine. The sample in question was PBMCs, obtained on the day of the yellow fever booster vaccination.

The chain's CDR3 is CSVEHMGYTQYF. The CDR3 nucleotides read TGCAGCGTTGAGCATATGGGATATACGCAGTATTTT. The genes are TRBV29-1 and TRBJ2-3, with D uncertain. Trimming stripped 3 bases from V and 7 bases from J, with 11 bases between. This CDR3 region has 12 residues. CDR1 is SQVTM and CDR2 is ANQGSEA in the germline V gene.